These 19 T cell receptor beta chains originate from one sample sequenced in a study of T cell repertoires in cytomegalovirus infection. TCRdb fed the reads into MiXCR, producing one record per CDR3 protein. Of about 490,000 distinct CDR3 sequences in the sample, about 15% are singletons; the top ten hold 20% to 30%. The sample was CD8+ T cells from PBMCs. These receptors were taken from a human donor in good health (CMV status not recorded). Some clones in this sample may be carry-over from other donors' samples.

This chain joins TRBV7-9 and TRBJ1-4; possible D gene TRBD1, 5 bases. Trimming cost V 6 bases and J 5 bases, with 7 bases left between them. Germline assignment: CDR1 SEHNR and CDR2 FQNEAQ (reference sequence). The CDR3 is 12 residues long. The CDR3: CASRGTNEKLFF. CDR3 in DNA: TGTGCCAGCAGAGGGACGAATGAAAAACTGTTTTTT.

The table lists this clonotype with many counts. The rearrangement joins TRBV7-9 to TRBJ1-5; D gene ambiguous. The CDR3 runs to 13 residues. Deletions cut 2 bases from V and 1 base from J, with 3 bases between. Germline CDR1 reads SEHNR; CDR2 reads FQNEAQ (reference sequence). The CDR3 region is CASSLNSNQPQHF. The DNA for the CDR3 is TGTGCCAGCAGCTTAAACAGCAATCAGCCCCAGCATTTT.

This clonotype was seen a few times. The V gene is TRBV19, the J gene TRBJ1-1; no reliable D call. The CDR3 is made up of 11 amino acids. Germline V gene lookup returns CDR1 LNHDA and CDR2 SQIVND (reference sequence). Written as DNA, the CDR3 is TGTGTAACGGGCGCGAACACTGAAGCTTTCTTT. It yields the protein CVTGANTEAFF.

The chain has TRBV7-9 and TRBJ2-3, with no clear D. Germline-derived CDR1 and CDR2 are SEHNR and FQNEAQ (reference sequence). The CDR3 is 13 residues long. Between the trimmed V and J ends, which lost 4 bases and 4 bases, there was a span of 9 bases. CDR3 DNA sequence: TGTGCCAGCAGCTCCGGACGGCCAGATACGCAGTATTTT. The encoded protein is CASSSGRPDTQYF.

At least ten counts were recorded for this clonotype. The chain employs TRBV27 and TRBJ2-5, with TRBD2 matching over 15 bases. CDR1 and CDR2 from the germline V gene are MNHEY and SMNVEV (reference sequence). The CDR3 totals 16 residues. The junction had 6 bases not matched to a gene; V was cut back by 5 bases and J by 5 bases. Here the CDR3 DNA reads TGTGCCAGCAGTCCCGGGACTAGCGGGAGGAGGGAGACCCAGTACTTC. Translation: CASSPGTSGRRETQYF.

The CDR3 loop reads CASSQEQSPTGELFF. Here the CDR3 DNA reads TGTGCCAGCAGCCAAGAACAAAGTCCCACCGGGGAGCTGTTTTTT. J is TRBJ2-2 and V is TRBV3-1, with D unclear. The CDR3 has 15 amino acids. Looked up from germline, CDR1 is LGHDT and CDR2 is YNNKEL (reference sequence). V was pared by 0 bases and J by 4 bases, with 9 bases between.

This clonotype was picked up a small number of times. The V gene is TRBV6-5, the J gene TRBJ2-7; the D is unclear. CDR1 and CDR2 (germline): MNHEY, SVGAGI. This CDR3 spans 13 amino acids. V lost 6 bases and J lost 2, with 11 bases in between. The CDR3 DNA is TGTGCCAGCAGCCCCAGCATGACCTACGAGCAGTACTTC. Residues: CASSPSMTYEQYF.

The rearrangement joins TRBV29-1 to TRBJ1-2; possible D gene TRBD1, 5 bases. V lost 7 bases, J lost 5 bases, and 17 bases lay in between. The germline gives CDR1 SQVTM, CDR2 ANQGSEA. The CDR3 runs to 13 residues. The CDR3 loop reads CSAYPPQGYGYTF. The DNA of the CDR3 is TGCAGCGCCTACCCGCCGCAGGGATATGGCTACACCTTC.

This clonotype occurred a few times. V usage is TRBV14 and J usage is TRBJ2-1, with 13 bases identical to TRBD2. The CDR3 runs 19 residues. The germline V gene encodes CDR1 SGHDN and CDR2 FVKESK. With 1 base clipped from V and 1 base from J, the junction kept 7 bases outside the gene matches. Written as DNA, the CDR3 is TGTGCCAGCAGCCAAGGGACTAGCGGGAGATTTAGGTCCTACAATGAGCAGTTCTTC. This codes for CASSQGTSGRFRSYNEQFF. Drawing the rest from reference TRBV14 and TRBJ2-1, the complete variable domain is EAGVTQFPSHSVIEKGQTVTLRCDPISGHDNLYWYRRVMGKEIKFLLHFVKESKQDESGMPNNRFLAERTGGTYSTLKVQPAELEDSGVYFCASSQGTSGRFRSYNEQFFGPGTRLTVL.

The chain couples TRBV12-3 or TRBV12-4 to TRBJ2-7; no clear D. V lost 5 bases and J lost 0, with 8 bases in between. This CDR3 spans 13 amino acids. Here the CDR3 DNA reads TGTGCCAGCAGTCCCCGGAGCTCCTACGAGCAGTACTTC. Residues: CASSPRSSYEQYF.

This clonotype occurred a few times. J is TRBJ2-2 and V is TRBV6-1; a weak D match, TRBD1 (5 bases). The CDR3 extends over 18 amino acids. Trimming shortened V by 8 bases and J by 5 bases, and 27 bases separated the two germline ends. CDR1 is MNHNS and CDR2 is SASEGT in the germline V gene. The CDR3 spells CASPLPVDRARTTGELFF. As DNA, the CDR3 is TGTGCCAGCCCCCTACCGGTAGACAGAGCGCGAACTACCGGGGAGCTGTTTTTT.

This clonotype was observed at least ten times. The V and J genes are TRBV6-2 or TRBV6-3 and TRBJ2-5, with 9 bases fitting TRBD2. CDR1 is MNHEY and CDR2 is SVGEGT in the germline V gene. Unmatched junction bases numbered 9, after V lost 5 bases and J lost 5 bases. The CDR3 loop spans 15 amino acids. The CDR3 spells CASSPPPGLAETQYF. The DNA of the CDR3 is TGTGCCAGCAGTCCCCCTCCGGGACTAGCTGAGACCCAGTACTTC.

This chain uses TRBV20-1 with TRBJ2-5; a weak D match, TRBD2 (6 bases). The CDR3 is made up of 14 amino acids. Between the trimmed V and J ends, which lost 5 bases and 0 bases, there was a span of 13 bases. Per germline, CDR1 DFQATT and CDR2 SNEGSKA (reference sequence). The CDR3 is CSALSGPYQETQYF. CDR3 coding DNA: TGCAGTGCTCTGAGCGGGCCGTACCAAGAGACCCAGTACTTC.

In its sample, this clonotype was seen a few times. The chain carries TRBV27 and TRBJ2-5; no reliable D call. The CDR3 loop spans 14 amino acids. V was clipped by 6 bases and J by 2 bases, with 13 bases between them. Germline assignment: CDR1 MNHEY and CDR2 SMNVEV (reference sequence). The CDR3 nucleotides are TGTGCCAGCAGCCATTCCTACGATCAAGAGACCCAGTACTTC. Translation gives CASSHSYDQETQYF.

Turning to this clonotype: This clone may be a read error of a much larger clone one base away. The CDR3 region has the DNA TGTGCCAGCACTAGACAAAGGAAAAACACCATATATTTT. It translates to CASTRQRKNTIYF. The chain uses TRBV28 and TRBJ1-3; D is unresolved. The V gene's germline CDR1 is MDHEN and CDR2 SYDVKM. The CDR3 runs 13 residues. V shed 7 bases and J shed 6 bases, with 13 bases lying between them.

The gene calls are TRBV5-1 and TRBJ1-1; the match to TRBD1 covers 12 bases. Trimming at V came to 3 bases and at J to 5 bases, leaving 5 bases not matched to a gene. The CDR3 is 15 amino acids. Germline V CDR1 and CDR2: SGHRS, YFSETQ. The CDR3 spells CASSWGQGAGTEAFF. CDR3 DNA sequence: TGCGCCAGCAGCTGGGGACAGGGGGCTGGTACTGAAGCTTTCTTT.

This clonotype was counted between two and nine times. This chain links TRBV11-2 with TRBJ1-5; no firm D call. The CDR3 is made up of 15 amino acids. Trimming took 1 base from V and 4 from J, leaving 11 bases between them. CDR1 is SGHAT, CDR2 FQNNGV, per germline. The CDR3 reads CASSLASGRNQPQHF. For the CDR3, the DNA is TGTGCCAGCAGCTTAGCATCGGGTAGGAATCAGCCCCAGCATTTT.

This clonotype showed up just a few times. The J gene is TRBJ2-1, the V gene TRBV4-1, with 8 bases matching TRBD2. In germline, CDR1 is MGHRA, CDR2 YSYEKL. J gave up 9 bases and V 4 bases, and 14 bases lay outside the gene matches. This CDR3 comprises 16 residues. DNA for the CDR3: TGCGCCAGCAGCCGGCTATCCGGGGCGGGGGGCAGTGAGCAGTTCTTC. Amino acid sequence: CASSRLSGAGGSEQFF.

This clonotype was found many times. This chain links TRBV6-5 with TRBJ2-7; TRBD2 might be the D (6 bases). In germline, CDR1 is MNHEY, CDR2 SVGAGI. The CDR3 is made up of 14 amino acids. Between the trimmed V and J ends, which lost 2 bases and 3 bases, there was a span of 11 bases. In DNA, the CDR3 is TGTGCCAGCAGTTACGGGCGGGGAGACTACGAGCAGTACTTC. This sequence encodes CASSYGRGDYEQYF.